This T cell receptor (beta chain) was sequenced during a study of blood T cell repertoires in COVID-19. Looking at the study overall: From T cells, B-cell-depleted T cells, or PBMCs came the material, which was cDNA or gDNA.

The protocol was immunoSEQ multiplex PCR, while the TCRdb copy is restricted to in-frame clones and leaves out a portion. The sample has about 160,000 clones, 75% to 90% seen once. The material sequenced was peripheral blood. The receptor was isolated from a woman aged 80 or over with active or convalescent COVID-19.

The CDR3 is CASHRGSGVNTGELFF. CDR3 sequence (DNA): TGTGCCAGCCATCGGGGTAGCGGGGTGAACACCGGGGAGCTGTTTTTT. The chain uses TRBV6-6 and TRBJ2-2, with 8 positions matching TRBD2. V shed 8 bases and J 1 base; nucleotides not matched to a gene: 9. The CDR3 length is 16 residues. Germline CDR1 is MNHNY and CDR2 is SVGAGI (reference sequence).